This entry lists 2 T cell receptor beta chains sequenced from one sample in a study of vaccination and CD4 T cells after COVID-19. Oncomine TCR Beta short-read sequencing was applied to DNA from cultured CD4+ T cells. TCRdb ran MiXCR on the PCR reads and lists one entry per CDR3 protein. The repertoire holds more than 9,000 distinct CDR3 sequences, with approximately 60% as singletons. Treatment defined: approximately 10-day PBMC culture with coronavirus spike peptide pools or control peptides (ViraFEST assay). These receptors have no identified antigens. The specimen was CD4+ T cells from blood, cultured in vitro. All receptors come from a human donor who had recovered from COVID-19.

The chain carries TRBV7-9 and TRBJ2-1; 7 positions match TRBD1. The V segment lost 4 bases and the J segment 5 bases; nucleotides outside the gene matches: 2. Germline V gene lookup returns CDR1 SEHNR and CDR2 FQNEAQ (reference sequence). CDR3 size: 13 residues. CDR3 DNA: TGTGCCAGCAGCTGGACAGGAAACAATGAGCAGTTCTTC. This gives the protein CASSWTGNNEQFF.

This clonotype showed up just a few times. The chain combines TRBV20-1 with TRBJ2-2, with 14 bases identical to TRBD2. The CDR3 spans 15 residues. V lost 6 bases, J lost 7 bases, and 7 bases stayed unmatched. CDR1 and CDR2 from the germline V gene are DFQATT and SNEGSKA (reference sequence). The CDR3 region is CSAMTSGRGGGELFF. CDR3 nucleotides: TGCAGTGCCATGACTAGCGGGAGGGGAGGCGGGGAGCTGTTTTTT.